The clone carrying this T cell receptor (beta chain) has just a few counts. Profiling relied on immunoSEQ multiplex PCR, and the TCRdb table lists in-frame clones only, not all of them. In the table there are some 120,000 clones, roughly nine tenths of which are singletons. The data were obtained in a study of control samples from healthy donors and cancer patients. The CDR3 consists of 13 residues. Trimming left V 2 bases short and J 2 bases short, with 7 bases between. CDR1 is GTSNPN and CDR2 is SVGIG in the germline V gene (reference sequence). The TCR sequence derives from a woman in her 50s with colorectal cancer. The V call is TRBV30, the J call TRBJ1-5; the D is unclear. Sequenced sample: PBMCs. This CDR3 is CAWSMWGNQPQHF. Here the CDR3 DNA reads TGTGCCTGGAGTATGTGGGGCAATCAGCCCCAGCATTTT.